These 7 T cell receptor beta chains were sequenced from one sample in a study of CD8 T cells in ankylosing spondylitis. Study-wide results and caveats: One TCR beta motif, made up of seven to nine highly homologous variants, appeared characteristic of ankylosing spondylitis blood.

Their cognate antigens are unknown. A single record per CDR3 protein comes from TCRdb applying MiXCR to the 5' RACE reads. The repertoire holds under 450,000 distinct CDR3 sequences, with more than 15% as singletons. Sequences were obtained from blood, either unsorted or a sorted T cell fraction (not recorded which). The receptor source for this set is a male donor with ankylosing spondylitis.

The chain couples TRBV12-3 or TRBV12-4 to TRBJ1-3; weak D call: TRBD1 (5 bases). The CDR3 totals 18 residues. V was trimmed by 6 bases and J by 2 bases, leaving 23 bases between them. The CDR3 sequence: CASSEGLATLFTGNTIYF. The CDR3 nucleotides are TGTGCCAGCAGCGAGGGACTTGCTACCCTTTTTACTGGAAACACCATATATTTT.

The chain couples TRBV7-2 to TRBJ2-7, with 7 bases aligning to TRBD2. There are 16 residues in the CDR3. Germline values: CDR1 SGHTA, CDR2 FQGNSA. V lost 1 base and J lost 2; bases outside the gene matches: 8. In DNA, the CDR3 is TGTGCCAGCAGCTTAGTCGGCGGGAGTCCCCCCTACGAGCAGTACTTC. Protein: CASSLVGGSPPYEQYF.

V and J are TRBV28 and TRBJ1-4; 7 nucleotides line up with TRBD1. J lost 8 bases, V lost 2 bases, and 8 bases had no gene match. The germline V gene encodes CDR1 MDHEN and CDR2 SYDVKM. The CDR3 runs 15 residues. DNA for the CDR3: TGTGCCAGCAGTTTAGCGGGCAGGGGGGGGGAAAAACTGTTTTTT. Translated, it gives CASSLAGRGGEKLFF.

This clonotype showed up just a few times. The rearrangement uses TRBV5-4 and TRBJ2-1; D not resolved. The length of the CDR3 is 13 residues. V was pared by 1 base and J by 9 bases, with 11 bases between. The germline V gene has CDR1 SGHNT and CDR2 YYREEE (reference sequence). CDR3 amino acids: CASSLNGVAEQFF. CDR3 bases: TGTGCCAGCAGCTTGAATGGTGTGGCTGAGCAGTTCTTC.

This clonotype occurred a few times. The rearrangement uses TRBV12-3 or TRBV12-4 and TRBJ2-7, with 8 bases matching TRBD2. The CDR3 has 13 amino acids. The ends lost 7 bases at V and 3 bases at J; junction bases unmatched: 5. The CDR3 region has the DNA TGTGCCAGCACGGGGGGGCTTTTCTACGAGCAGTACTTC. This codes for CASTGGLFYEQYF.

This clonotype was counted many times. The rearrangement links TRBV5-1 to TRBJ1-2; 9 bases match TRBD1. CDR1 and CDR2 from the germline V gene are SGHRS and YFSETQ. Losses at the gene ends were 2 bases for V and 8 bases for J; bases not matched to a gene: 4. This CDR3 spans 13 amino acids. CDR3 sequence: CASSLQGAGGYTF. In DNA form, the CDR3 reads TGCGCCAGCAGCTTACAGGGGGCAGGAGGCTACACCTTC.

The chain joins TRBV20-1 to TRBJ1-2; D is unclear. Trimming shortened V by 0 bases and J by 6 bases, and 23 bases separated the two germline ends. Germline-derived CDR1 and CDR2 are DFQATT and SNEGSKA (reference sequence). This CDR3 has 17 residues. CDR3 sequence reads: CSARDEERETVWHGYTF. The CDR3 DNA reads TGCAGTGCTAGAGATGAAGAAAGAGAGACTGTGTGGCATGGCTACACCTTC.